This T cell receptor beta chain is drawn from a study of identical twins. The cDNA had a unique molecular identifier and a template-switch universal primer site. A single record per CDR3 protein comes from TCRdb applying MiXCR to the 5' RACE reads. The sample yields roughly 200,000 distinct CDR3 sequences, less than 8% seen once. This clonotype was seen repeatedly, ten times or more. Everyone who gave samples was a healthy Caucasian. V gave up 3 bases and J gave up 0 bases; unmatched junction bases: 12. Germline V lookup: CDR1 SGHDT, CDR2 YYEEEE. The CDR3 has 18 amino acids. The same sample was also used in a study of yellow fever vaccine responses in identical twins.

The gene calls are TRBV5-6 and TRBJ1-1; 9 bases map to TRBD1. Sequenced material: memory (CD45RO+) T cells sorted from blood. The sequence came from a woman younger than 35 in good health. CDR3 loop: CASSWRKTGGLLNTEAFF. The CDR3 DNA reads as TGTGCCAGCAGCTGGAGAAAAACAGGGGGCTTACTGAACACTGAAGCTTTCTTT.